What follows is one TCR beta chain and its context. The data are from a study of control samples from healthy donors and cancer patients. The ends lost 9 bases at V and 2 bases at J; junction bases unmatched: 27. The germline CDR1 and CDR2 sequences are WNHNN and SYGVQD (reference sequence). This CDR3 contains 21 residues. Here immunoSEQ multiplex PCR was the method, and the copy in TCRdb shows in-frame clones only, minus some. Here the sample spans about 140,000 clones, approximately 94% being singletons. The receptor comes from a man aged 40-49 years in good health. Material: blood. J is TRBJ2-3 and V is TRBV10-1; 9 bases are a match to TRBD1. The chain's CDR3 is CASIARGQGFPNPKPTDTQYF. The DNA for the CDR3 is TGCGCCAGTATAGCAAGGGGACAGGGTTTTCCGAATCCTAAACCCACAGATACGCAGTATTTT.